This T cell receptor (beta chain) is from a study of CXCR3-negative and CXCR3-positive naive CD8 T cells. Findings and limits, study-wide: Both naive subsets had comparably high diversity; memory CD8+ cells much lower. CXCR3-positive naive cells had more hydrophobic TRB CDR3s than CXCR3-negative naive cells.

As concerns this clonotype: Its specificity is not known.

CD45RO-CCR7+CD27+CD95- marked naive CD8+ T cells. The CDR3 consists of 20 residues. Germline lookup yields CDR1 SGHTA and CDR2 FQGTGA. The TRB cDNA libraries were prepared by 5' RACE with UMI labels. TCRdb re-called the 5' RACE reads and catalogs CDR3 proteins one per entry, DNA excluded. The table counts more than 80,000 distinct CDR3 sequences; more than 0.3% lies in the top ten. Sequenced sample: naive CXCR3+ CD8+ T cells from blood. Subset described: CD45RO-CCR7+CD27+CD95- naive CD8+ T cells expressing CXCR3 (TNR3+). V gene TRBV7-3 combines with J gene TRBJ2-3; TCRdb selects TRBD2, and the lack of DNA leaves this call unchecked. This clonotype originated in a human donor in good health. Some clones in this sample may be carry-over from other donors' samples. The CDR3 loop reads CASSFGLAGGPTRRTDTQYF.